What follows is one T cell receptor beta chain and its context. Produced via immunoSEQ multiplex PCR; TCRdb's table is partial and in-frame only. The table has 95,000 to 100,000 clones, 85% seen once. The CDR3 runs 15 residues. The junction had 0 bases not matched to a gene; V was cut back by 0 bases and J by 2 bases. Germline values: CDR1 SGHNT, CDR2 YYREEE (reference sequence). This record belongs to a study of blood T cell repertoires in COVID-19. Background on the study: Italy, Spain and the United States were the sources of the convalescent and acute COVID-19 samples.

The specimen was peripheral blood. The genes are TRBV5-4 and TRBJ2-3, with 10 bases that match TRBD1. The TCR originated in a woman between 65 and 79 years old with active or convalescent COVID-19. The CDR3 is CASSLGQGATDTQYF. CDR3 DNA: TGTGCCAGCAGCTTGGGACAGGGGGCCACAGATACGCAGTATTTT.